The 3 T cell receptor beta chains below were found in one sample sequenced in a study of cytomegalovirus exposure and HLA in healthy donors. 13 Jbeta primers and 60 Vbeta primers were used for the PCR. Sequencing used immunoSEQ multiplex PCR; TCRdb keeps in-frame clones, though not all of them. The repertoire has some 180,000 clones, 76% of them found once; the top ten carry around 2.3%. The sequencing input was PBMCs. The receptors originated from a woman between 25 and 40 years old in good health and CMV-seropositive.

V and J are TRBV6-5 and TRBJ2-2; possible D gene TRBD2, 6 bases. CDR3 length equals 14 residues. V lost 1 base to trimming and J lost 4 bases, with 7 bases between them. CDR1 and CDR2 (germline): MNHEY, SVGAGI. This CDR3 is CASSYWGGTGELFF. CDR3 nucleotides: TGTGCCAGCAGTTACTGGGGAGGCACCGGGGAGCTGTTTTTT.

The V call is TRBV7-2, the J call TRBJ1-4, with 7 bases aligning to TRBD1. The length of the CDR3 is 14 residues. V gave up 3 bases and J gave up 6 bases; unmatched junction bases: 4. Germline-derived CDR1 and CDR2 are SGHTA and FQGNSA. The CDR3 region is CASSFRDSHEKLFF. CDR3 nucleotide sequence: TGTGCCAGCAGCTTCCGGGACAGCCATGAAAAACTGTTTTTT.

The CDR3 region has the DNA TGTGCCAGCACCTTAGACAGGGGGGATGAGCAGTTCTTC. Its protein is CASTLDRGDEQFF. This sequence joins TRBV6-5 and TRBJ2-1, with TRBD1 matching 9 bases. From germline, CDR1 is MNHEY and CDR2 SVGAGI. The CDR3 runs 13 residues. The V gene end was trimmed by 7 bases and the J gene end by 8 bases; junction bases not matched to a gene: 6.